This entry describes one T cell receptor beta chain. Its matching antigen is unknown. The data originate from a study of T cells expressing NK-cell markers. Across the study: CD3+CD56+NKG2C+, CD3+CD56+NKG2C- and CD3+CD56-NKG2C+ T cells, once sorted, supplied the TCR beta repertoires.

The TCR beta cDNA came from 5'RACE template switching with UMIs. For each CDR3 protein, TCRdb gives one entry from its re-call of the 5' RACE reads, without DNA. The table lists about 460,000 distinct CDR3 sequences. Study-wide results and limits: Dominant NKG2C+ clonotypes were found to form roughly 1.0-7.0% of CD8+ T cells in more than five donors.

The TCR comes from a woman between 50 and 59 years old in good health. The material sequenced was blood T cells: a sorted CD56 or NKG2C T cell subset, CD4+ or CD8+ T cells, or bulk PBMC T cells (not recorded which).

CDR3 sequence: CASSRRTDLAKNIQYF. This sequence joins TRBV2 and TRBJ2-4; TCRdb names TRBD1, which stays unverified in the absence of DNA. The CDR3 is 16 amino acids. Germline CDR1 and CDR2: SNHLY and FYNNEI.